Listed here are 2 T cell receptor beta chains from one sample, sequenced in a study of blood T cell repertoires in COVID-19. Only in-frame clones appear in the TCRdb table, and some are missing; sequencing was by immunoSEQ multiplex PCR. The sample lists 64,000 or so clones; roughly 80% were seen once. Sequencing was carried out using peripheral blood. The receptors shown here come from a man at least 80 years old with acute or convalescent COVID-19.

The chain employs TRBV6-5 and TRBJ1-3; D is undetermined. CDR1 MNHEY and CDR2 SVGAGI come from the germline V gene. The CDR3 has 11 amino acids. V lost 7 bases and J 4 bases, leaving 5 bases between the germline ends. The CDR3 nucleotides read TGTGCCAGCATGTTAGGAAACACCATATATTTT. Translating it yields CASMLGNTIYF.

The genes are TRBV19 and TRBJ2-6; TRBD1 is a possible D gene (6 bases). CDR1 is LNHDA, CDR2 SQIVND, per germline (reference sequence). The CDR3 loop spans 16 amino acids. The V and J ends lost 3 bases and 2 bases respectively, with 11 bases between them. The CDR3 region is CASSMLQGAGANVLTF. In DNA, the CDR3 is TGTGCCAGTAGTATGCTACAGGGCGCTGGGGCCAACGTCCTGACTTTC. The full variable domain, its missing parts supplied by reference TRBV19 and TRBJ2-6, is DGGITQSPKYLFRKEGQNVTLSCEQNLNHDAMYWYRQDPGQGLRLIYYSQIVNDFQKGDIAEGYSVSREKKESFPLTVTSAQKNPTAFYLCASSMLQGAGANVLTFGAGSRLTVL.